This TCR beta chain was sequenced in a study of cytomegalovirus exposure and HLA in healthy donors. Primers: 60 Vbeta forward and 13 Jbeta reverse. Some clones are missing from TCRdb's copy, which holds only in-frame ones; the method was immunoSEQ multiplex PCR. Among roughly 100,000 clones, over 70% were seen once, and the ten largest hold 5.6%. Study observations and caveats: Some V segments (TRBV6-2 and TRBV6-3 among them) were excluded as indistinguishable. The authors later found HLA-associated TCR beta chains more clonally expanded than equally common others. Per a prior analysis, the majority of TCR beta V segments were productive roughly 87% or roughly 30% of the time. Researchers reported that three CMV-associated chains were confirmed in vitro as CMV antigen-specific.

On this clone: Its antigen is currently unknown.

The germline gives CDR1 SGHDT, CDR2 YYEEEE. V trimming: 3 bases; J trimming: 8 bases; junction bases outside the gene matches: 13. The CDR3 runs to 18 residues. The source material was PBMCs. The origin of this receptor is a male donor in good health and CMV-seronegative. The chain uses TRBV5-6 and TRBJ2-1, with TRBD2 matching 14 bases. CDR3 sequence (DNA): TGTGCCAGCAGCTCGTGGGGACTAGCGGGAGATTTTTCGTATGAGCAGTTCTTC. Translating it yields CASSSWGLAGDFSYEQFF.